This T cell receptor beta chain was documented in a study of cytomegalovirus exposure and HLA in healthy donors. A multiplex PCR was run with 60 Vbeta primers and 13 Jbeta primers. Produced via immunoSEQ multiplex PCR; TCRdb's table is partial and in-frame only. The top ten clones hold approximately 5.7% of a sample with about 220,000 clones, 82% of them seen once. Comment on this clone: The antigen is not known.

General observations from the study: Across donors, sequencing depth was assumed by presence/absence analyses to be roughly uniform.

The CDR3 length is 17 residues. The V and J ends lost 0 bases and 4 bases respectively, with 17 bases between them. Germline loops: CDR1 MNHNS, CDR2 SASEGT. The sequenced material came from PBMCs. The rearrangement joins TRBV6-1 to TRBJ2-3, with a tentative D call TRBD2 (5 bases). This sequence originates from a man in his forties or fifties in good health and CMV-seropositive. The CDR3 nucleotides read TGTGCCAGCAGTGAAGCGGAAGCCCGTGTAGCGTCAGATACGCAGTATTTT. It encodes CASSEAEARVASDTQYF.